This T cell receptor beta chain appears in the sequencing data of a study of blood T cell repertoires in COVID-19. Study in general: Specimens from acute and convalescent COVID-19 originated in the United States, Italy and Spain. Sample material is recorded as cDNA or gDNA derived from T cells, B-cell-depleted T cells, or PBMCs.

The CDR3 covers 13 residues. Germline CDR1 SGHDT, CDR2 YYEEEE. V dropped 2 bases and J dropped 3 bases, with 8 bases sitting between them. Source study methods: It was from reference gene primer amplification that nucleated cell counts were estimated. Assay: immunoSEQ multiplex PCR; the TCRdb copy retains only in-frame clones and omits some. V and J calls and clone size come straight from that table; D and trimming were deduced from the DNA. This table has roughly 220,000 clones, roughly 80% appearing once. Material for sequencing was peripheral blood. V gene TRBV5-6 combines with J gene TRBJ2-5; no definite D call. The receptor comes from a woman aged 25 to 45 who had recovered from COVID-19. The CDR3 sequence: CASSLRSEETQYF. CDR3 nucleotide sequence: TGTGCCAGCAGCTTACGGTCCGAAGAGACCCAGTACTTC.